The clone carrying this T cell receptor beta chain appeared a few times. Its antigen is as yet unknown. The sequenced template was cDNA made from the entire isolated RNA. Using immunoSEQ multiplex PCR, the repertoire was profiled, and TCRdb retains in-frame clones only, with some absent. The sample records some 270,000 clones, roughly 15% being singletons. Central memory, naive, regulatory and stem cell-like memory CD4+ cells were sorted by CD45RO/CCR7/CD25/CD127/CD95/CD27. The source of the sample is a study of beta chain features in type 1 diabetes. This CDR3 contains 15 residues. Losses at the gene ends were 4 bases for V and 8 bases for J; bases not matched to a gene: 9. Germline CDR1 and CDR2: SGHRS and YFSETQ. Study findings and constraints: Diminished insertions and augmented deletions at VDJ junctions characterized type 1 diabetes patients. Comparison showed that naive, central memory and Treg TCRB repertoires appeared more similar among patients than among healthy donors.

The sample consisted of naive CD4+ T cells from blood. This TCR derives from a woman aged 35 to 49 in good health. The chain has TRBV5-1 and TRBJ2-1, with 10 nucleotides matching TRBD1. In DNA form, the CDR3 reads TGCGCCAGCAGCCGAGGGGACAGGGGAGGCGATGAGCAGTTCTTC. It codes for CASSRGDRGGDEQFF.